What follows describes a single T cell receptor beta chain. Its cognate antigen is unknown. This record belongs to a study of radiation and T cells in renal cell carcinoma. Study-level findings and limits: Only small tumor regions of roughly 0.96 g were sampled.

Described treatment: treatment-naive control, cytoreductive nephrectomy. The protocol was immunoSEQ multiplex PCR, while the TCRdb copy is restricted to in-frame clones and leaves out a portion. The sample lists approximately 16,000 clones, under 70% seen once, with about 9% in the top ten. The germline CDR1 and CDR2 sequences are PRHDT and FYEKMQ (reference sequence). Trimming stripped 2 bases from V and 2 bases from J, with 12 bases between. The CDR3 contains 15 residues. Sequenced material: tumor tissue, taken from a patient whose treatment was nephrectomy without radiotherapy. The chain uses TRBV13 and TRBJ2-5; possibly TRBD2 for D (6 bases). This TCR derives from a man aged 40-49 years with renal cell carcinoma. CDR3 in DNA: TGTGCCAGCAGCTTAACTAGCTCCTTACAAGAGACCCAGTACTTC. It encodes CASSLTSSLQETQYF.